This TCR beta chain was profiled in a study of T cells in tumors after PD-1 blockade. Study-wide results and limits: Approximately 41% of tumor TCR clonotypes were also found in blood. Clonal replacement appeared only between pre- and post-treatment samples.

For this clone: Its antigen is unknown.

Before and after PD-1 blockade, biopsies were collected from the same primary tumor site. Input was roughly 600 ng to 6,004 ng of genomic DNA from tumor or blood. Data came from immunoSEQ multiplex PCR; TCRdb stores just in-frame clones and leaves some out. The table includes roughly 9,300 clones, 65% to 80% detected once. This sequence originates from a human donor with basal cell carcinoma. Material: tumor tissue, obtained after anti-PD-1 treatment.

This CDR3 is CASSIDRQGNYGYTF. In DNA form, the CDR3 reads TGTGCCAGTAGTATAGATCGACAGGGGAACTATGGCTACACCTTC. V gene TRBV19 combines with J gene TRBJ1-2, with TRBD1 identical over 8 bases. This CDR3 spans 15 amino acids. Trimming took 0 bases from V and 2 from J; bases not matched to a gene: 2. Per germline, CDR1 LNHDA and CDR2 SQIVND (reference sequence).